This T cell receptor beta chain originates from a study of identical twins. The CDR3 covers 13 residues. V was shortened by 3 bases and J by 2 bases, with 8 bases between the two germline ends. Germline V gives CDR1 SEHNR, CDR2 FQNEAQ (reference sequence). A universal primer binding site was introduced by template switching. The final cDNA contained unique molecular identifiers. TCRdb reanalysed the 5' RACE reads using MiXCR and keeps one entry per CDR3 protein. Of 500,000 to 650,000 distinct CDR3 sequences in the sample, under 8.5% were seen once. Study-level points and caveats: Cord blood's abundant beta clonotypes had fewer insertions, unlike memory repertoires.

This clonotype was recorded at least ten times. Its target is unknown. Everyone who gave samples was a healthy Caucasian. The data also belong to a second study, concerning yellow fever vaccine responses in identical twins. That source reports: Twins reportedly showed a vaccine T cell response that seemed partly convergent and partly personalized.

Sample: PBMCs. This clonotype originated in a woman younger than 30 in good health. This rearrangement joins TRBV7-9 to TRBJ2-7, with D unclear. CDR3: CASSLDHTYEQYF. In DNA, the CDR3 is TGTGCCAGCAGCTTGGACCATACCTACGAGCAGTACTTC.